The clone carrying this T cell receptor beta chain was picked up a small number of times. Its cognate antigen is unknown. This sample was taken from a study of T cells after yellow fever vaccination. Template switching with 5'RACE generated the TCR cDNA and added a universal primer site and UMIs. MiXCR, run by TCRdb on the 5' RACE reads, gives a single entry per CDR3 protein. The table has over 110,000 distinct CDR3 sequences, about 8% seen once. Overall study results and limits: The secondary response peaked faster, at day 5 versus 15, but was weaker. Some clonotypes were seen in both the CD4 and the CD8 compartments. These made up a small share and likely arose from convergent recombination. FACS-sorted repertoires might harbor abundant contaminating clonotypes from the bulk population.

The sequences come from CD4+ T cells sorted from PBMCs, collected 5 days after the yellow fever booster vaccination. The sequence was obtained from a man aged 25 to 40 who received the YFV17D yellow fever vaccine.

CDR3 loop: CASSLWGGGGNQPQHF. The CDR3 bases are TGTGCCAGCAGTTTATGGGGAGGTGGGGGCAATCAGCCCCAGCATTTT. This chain links TRBV12-3 or TRBV12-4 with TRBJ1-5; unclear D gene. Trimming removed 2 bases from V and 2 bases from J, with 13 bases in between. The CDR3 spans 16 residues.